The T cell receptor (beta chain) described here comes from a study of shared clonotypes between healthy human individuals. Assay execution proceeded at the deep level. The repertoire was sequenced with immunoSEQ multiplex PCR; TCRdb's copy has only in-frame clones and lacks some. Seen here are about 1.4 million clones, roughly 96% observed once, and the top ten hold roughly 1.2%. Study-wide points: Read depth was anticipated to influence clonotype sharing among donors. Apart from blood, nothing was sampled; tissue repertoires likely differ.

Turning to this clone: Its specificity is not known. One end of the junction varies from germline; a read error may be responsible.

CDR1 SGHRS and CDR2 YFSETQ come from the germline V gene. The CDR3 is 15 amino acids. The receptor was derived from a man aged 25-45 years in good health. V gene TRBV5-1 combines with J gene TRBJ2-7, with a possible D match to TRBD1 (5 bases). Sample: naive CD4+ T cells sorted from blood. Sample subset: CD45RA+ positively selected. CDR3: CASRLETGPFYEQYF. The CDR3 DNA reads TGCGCCAGCCGCTTGGAAACAGGACCATTTTACGAGCAGTACTTC.